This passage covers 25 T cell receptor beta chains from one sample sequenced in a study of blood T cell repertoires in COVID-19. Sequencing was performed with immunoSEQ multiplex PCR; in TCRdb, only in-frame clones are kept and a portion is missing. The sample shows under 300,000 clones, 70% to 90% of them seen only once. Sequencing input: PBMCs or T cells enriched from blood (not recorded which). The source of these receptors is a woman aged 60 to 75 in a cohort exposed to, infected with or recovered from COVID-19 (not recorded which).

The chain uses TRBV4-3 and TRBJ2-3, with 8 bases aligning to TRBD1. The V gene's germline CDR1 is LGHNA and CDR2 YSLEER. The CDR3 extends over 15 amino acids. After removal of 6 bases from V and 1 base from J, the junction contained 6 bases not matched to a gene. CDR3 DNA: TGCGCCAGCAGGAAGACAGGGGCGGGCACAGATACGCAGTATTTT. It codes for CASRKTGAGTDTQYF.

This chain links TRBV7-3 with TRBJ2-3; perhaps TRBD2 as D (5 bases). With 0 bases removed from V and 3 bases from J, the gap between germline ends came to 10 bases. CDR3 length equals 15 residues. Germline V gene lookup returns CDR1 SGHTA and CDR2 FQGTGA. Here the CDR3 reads CASSLTTLGTDTQYF. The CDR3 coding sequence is TGTGCCAGCAGCTTAACCACACTAGGAACAGATACGCAGTATTTT.

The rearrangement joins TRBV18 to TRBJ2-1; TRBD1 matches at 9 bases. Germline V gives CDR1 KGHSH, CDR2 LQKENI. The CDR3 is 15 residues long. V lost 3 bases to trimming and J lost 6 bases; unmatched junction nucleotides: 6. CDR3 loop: CASSPGTGRTNEQFF. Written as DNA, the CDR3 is TGTGCCAGCTCACCCGGGACAGGGAGGACCAATGAGCAGTTCTTC.

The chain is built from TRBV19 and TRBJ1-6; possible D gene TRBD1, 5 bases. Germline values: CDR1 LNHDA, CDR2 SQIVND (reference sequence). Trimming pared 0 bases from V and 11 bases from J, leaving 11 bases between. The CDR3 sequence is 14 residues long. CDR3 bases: TGTGCCAGTAGTATAGAAGCGGGACCAACACCCCTCCACTTT. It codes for CASSIEAGPTPLHF.

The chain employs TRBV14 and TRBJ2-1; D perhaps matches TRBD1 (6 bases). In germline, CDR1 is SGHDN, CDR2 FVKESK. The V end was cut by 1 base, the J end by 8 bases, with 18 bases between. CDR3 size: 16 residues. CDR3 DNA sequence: TGTGCCAGCAGCCAAGTTAGAGGGGGAGCGGCGTATGAGCAGTTCTTC. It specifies CASSQVRGGAAYEQFF.

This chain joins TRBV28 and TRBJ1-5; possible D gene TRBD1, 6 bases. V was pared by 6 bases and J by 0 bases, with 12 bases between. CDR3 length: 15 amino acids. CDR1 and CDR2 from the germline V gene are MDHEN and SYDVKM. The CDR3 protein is CASRPRGYSNQPQHF. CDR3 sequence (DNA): TGTGCCAGCAGACCCAGGGGTTATAGCAATCAGCCCCAGCATTTT.

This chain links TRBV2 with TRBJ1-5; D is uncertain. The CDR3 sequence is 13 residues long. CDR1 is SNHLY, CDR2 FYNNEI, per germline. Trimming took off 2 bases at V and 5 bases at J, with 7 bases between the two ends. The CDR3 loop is CASSERGDQPQHF. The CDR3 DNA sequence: TGTGCCAGCAGTGAACGGGGAGATCAGCCCCAGCATTTT.

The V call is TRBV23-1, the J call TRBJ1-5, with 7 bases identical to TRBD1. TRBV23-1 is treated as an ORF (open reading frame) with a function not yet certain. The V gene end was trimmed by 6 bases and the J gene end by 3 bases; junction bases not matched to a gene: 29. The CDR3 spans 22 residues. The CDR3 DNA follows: TGCGCCAGCAGCGCCTGGAGACCTGACAGGGTTGCGGCAGGGAATATCAATCAGCCCCAGCATTTT. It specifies CASSAWRPDRVAAGNINQPQHF.

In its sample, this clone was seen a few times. This CDR3 reads CAISEARSTSGRASYEQYF. CDR3 nucleotide sequence: TGTGCCATCAGTGAGGCTCGAAGTACTAGCGGGAGAGCTTCCTACGAGCAGTACTTC. The chain links TRBV10-3 to TRBJ2-7; 11 bases map to TRBD2. J gave up 1 base and V 2 bases, and 13 bases lay outside the gene matches. The CDR3 sequence is 19 residues long. The V gene's germline CDR1 is ENHRY and CDR2 SYGVKD.

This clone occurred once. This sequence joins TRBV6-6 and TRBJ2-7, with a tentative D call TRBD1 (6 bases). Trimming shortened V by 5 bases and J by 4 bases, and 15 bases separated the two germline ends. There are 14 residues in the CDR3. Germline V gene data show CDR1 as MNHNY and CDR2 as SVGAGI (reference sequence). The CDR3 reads CASSPHQGPYEQYF. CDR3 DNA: TGTGCCAGCAGTCCCCACCAGGGGCCGTACGAGCAGTACTTC.

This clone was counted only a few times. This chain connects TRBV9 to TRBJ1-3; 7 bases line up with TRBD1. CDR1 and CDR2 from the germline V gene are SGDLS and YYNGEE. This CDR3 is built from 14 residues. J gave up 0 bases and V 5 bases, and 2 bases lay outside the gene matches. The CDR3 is CASRGDSSGNTIYF. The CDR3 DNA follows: TGTGCCAGCAGAGGGGACAGCTCTGGAAACACCATATATTTT.

The CDR3 sequence: CASSAGQGAWYEQYF. In DNA, the CDR3 is TGTGCCAGCAGCGCCGGACAGGGGGCATGGTACGAGCAGTACTTC. The chain employs TRBV11-2 and TRBJ2-7, with 11 bases aligning to TRBD1. This CDR3 has 15 residues. J lost 4 bases, V lost 5 bases, and 7 bases had no gene match. Germline V gene lookup returns CDR1 SGHAT and CDR2 FQNNGV.

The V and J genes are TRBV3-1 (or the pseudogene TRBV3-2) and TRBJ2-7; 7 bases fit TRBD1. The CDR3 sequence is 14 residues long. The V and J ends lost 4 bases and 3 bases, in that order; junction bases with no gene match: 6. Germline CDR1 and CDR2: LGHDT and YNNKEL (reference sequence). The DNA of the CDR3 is TGTGCCAGCAGCCCTGACAGGGTGATCTACGAGCAGTACTTC. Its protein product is CASSPDRVIYEQYF.

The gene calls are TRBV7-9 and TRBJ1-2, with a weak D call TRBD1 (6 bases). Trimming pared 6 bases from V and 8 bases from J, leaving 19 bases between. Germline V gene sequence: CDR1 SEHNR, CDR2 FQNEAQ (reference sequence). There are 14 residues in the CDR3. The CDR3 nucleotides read TGTGCCAGCAGGATGTTGGGGGCAAGTTTCGGCTACACCTTC. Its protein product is CASRMLGASFGYTF. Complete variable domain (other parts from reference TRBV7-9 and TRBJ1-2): DTGVSQNPRHKITKRGQNVTFRCDPISEHNRLYWYRQTLGQGPEFLTYFQNEAQLEKSRLLSDRFSAERPKGSFSTLEIQRTEQGDSAMYLCASRMLGASFGYTFGSGTRLTVV.

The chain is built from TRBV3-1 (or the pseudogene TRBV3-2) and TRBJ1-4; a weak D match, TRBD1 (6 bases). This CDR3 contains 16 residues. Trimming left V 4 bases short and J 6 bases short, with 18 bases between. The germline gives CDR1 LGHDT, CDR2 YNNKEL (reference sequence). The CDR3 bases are TGTGCCAGCAGCCCCTATCGGACAGACTTGGATGAAAAACTGTTTTTT. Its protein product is CASSPYRTDLDEKLFF.

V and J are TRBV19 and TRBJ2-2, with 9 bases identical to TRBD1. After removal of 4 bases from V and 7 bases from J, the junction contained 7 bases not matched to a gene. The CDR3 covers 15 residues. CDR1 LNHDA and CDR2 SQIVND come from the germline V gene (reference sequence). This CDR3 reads CASSRGQGGIGELFF. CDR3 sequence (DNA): TGTGCCAGTAGTAGGGGACAGGGAGGAATCGGGGAGCTGTTTTTT.

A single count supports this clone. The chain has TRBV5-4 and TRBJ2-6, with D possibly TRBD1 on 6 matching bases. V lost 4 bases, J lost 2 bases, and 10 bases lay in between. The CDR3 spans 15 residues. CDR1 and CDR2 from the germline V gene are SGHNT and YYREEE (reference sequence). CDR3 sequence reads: CASSPGTTGANVLTF. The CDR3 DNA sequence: TGTGCCAGCAGCCCCGGGACAACTGGGGCCAACGTCCTGACTTTC.

The CDR3 here is CASSGWEGQDEQYF. The CDR3 DNA is TGTGCCAGCAGTGGGTGGGAGGGACAGGACGAGCAGTACTTC. The chain is built from TRBV2 and TRBJ2-7; D may be TRBD1 (8 bases). This CDR3 spans 14 amino acids. V was cut by 4 bases and J by 5 bases, with 15 bases left in between. CDR1 is SNHLY and CDR2 is FYNNEI in the germline V gene. Based on the CDR3 plus reference TRBV2 and TRBJ2-7, the full variable domain is EPEVTQTPSHQVTQMGQEVILRCVPISNHLYFYWYRQILGQKVEFLVSFYNNEISEKSEIFDDQFSVERPDGSNFTLKIRSTKLEDSAMYFCASSGWEGQDEQYFGPGTRLTVT.

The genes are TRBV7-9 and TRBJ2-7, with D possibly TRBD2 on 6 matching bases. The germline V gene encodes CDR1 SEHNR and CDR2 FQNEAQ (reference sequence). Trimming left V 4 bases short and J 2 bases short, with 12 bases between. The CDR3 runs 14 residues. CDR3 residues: CASSWNPGAYEQYF. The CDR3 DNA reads TGTGCCAGCAGCTGGAATCCGGGGGCCTACGAGCAGTACTTC.

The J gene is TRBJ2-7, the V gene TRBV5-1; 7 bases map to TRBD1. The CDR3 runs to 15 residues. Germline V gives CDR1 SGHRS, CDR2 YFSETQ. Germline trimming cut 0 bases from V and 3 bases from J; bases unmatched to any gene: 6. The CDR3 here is CASSLEGGSGYEQYF. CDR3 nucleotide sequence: TGCGCCAGCAGCTTGGAAGGGGGCTCGGGCTACGAGCAGTACTTC.

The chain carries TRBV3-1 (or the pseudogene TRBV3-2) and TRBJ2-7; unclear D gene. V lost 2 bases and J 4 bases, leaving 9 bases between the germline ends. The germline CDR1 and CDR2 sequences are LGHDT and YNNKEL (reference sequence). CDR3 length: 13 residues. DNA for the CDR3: TGTGCCAGCAGCCAATTCTCTTTATACGAGCAGTACTTC. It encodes CASSQFSLYEQYF.

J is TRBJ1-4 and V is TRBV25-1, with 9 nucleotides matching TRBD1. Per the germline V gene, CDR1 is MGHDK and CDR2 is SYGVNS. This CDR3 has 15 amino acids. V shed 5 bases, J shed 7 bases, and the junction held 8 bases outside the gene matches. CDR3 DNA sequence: TGTGCCAGCAGTTCCCGGACAGGGGTTGGTGAAAAACTGTTTTTT. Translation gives CASSSRTGVGEKLFF.

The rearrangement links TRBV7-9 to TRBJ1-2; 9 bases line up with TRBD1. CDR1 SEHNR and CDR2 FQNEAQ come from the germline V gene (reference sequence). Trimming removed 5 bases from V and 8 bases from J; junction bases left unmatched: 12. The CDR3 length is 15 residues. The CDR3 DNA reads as TGTGCCAGCAGCCCAGGTCCGGGACAGGGAGGAGGCTACACCTTC. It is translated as CASSPGPGQGGGYTF.

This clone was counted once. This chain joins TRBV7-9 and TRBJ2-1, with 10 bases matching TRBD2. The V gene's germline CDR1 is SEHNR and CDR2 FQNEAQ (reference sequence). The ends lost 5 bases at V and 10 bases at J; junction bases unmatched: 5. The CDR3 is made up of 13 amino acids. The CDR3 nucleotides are TGTGCCAGCAGCACTGGACTAGCGGTAGAGCAGTTCTTC. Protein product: CASSTGLAVEQFF.

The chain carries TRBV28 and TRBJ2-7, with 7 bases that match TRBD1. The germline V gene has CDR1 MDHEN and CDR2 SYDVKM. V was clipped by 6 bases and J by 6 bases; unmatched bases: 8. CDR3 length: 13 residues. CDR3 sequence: CASSPWTGSEQYF. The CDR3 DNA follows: TGTGCCAGCAGCCCATGGACAGGTAGCGAGCAGTACTTC.